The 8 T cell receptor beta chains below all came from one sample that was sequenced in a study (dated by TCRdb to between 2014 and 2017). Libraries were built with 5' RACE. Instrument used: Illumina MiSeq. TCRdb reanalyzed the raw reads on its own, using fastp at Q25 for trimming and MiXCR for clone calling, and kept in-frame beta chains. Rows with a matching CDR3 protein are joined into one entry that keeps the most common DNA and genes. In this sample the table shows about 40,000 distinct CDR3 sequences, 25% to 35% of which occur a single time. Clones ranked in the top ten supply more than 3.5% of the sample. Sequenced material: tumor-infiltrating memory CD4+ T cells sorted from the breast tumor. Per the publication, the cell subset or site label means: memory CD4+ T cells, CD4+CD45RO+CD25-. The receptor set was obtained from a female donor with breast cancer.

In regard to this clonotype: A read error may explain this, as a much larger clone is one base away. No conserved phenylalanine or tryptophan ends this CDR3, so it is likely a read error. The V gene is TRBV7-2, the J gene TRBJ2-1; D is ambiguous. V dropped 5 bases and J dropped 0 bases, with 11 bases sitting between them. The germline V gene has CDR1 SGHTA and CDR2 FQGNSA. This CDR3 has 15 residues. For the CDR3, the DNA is TGTGCCAGCAGCCGAGTTAGCTCCTCCTACAATGAGCAGTTCTCC. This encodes CASSRVSSSYNEQFS.

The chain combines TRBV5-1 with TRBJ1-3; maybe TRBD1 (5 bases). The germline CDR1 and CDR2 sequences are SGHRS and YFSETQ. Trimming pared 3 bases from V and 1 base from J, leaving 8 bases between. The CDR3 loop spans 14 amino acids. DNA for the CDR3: TGCGCCAGCAGCTCGGGGGAATCTGGAAACACCATATATTTT. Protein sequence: CASSSGESGNTIYF.

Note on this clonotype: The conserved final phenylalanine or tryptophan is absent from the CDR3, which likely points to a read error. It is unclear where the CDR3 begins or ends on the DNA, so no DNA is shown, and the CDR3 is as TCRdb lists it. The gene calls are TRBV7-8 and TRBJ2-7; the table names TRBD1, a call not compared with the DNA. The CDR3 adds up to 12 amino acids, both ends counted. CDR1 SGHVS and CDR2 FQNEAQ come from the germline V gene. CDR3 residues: CASSLGGQALSL.

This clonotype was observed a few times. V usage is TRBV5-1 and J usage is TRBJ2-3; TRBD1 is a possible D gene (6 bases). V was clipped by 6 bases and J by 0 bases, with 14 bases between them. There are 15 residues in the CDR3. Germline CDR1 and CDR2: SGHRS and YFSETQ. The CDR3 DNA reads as TGCGCCAGCATCCGGGACAACCCTAGCACAGATACGCAGTATTTT. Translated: CASIRDNPSTDTQYF.

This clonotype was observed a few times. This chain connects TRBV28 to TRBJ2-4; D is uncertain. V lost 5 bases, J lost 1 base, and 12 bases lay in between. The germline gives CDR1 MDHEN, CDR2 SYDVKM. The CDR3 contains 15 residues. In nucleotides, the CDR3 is TGTGCCAGCAGTACCCAAGAGGTTGCCAAAAACATTCAGTACTTC. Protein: CASSTQEVAKNIQYF. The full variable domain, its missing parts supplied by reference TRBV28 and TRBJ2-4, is DVKVTQSSRYLVKRTGEKVFLECVQDMDHENMFWYRQDPGLGLRLIYFSYDVKMKEKGDIPEGYSVSREKKERFSLILESASTNQTSMYLCASSTQEVAKNIQYFGAGTRLSVL.

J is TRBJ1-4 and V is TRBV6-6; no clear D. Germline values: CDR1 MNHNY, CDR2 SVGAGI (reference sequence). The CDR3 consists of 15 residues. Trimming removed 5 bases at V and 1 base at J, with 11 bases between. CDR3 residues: CASSNPRRTNEKLFF. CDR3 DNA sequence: TGTGCCAGCAGTAACCCACGGAGAACTAATGAAAAACTGTTTTTT.

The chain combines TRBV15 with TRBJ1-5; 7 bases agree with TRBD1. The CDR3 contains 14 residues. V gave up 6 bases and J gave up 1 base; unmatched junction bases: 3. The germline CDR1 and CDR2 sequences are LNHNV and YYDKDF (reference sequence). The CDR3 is CATSRTGSNQPQHF. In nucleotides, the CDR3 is TGTGCCACCAGTCGGACAGGAAGCAATCAGCCCCAGCATTTT.

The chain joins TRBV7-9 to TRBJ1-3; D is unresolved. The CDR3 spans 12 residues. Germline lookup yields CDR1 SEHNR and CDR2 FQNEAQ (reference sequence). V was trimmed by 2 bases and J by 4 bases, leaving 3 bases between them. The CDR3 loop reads CASSLIGNTIYF. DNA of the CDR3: TGTGCCAGCAGCTTAATAGGAAACACCATATATTTT.